The sequence of this TCR beta chain was determined in a study of T cells after posttransplantation cyclophosphamide. V trimming: 6 bases; J trimming: 5 bases; junction bases outside the gene matches: 7. CDR1 MNHNS and CDR2 SASEGT come from the germline V gene. The CDR3 consists of 13 residues. To note about this clone: What it binds is unknown.

Assay used: immunoSEQ multiplex PCR; TCRdb lists only in-frame clones, some missing. The sample yields tens of thousands of clones, around 91% seen once. Overall study results and limits: Later post-transplant blood repertoires were often dominated by donor CD8+ memory clones. TRB overlap between skin or GI tissue T cells and blood was limited.

This clonotype originated in a woman between 45 and 60 years old in good health and a related stem cell transplant donor. What was sequenced was PBMCs. The gene calls are TRBV6-1 and TRBJ2-7; the match to TRBD1 covers 7 bases. CDR3: CASSNRGRNEQYF. The CDR3, as DNA: TGTGCCAGCAGCAATAGGGGGCGAAACGAGCAGTACTTC.